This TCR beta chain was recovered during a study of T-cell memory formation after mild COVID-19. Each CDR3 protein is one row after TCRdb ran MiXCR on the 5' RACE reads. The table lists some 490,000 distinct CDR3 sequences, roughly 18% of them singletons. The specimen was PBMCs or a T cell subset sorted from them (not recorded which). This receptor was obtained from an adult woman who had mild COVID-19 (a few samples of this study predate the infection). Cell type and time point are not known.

The CDR3 DNA follows: TGTGCCAGCAACGGACAGGGAAGAGGCAAAAACATTCAGTACTTC. Translated, it gives CASNGQGRGKNIQYF. This chain joins TRBV21-1 and TRBJ2-4; TRBD1, the table's D call, was not compared with the DNA. TRBV21-1 is a pseudogene. The CDR3 has 15 residues.